This T cell receptor (beta chain) was sequenced in a study of blood T cells in healthy people across ages. Whole-study findings and limits: Estimated diversity that came from one million T cells was considered an underestimate.

This clonotype occurred once. Its antigen is undetermined. Per the germline V gene, CDR1 is DFQATT and CDR2 is SNEGSKA (reference sequence). V dropped 6 bases and J dropped 1; count of bases not matched to a gene: 4. This CDR3 region has 14 residues. Next came a second PCR, run for roughly 6 to 11 cycles, which used a sample-barcoded 5' primer along with a J-beta primer mix. Each cDNA molecule received a tag from a template-switch adaptor that had 12 random nucleotides. TCRdb passed the 5' RACE reads through MiXCR, listing each CDR3 protein once. The data show over 550,000 distinct CDR3 sequences, with 25% to 30% seen just once and 15% to 19% held by the top ten.

The chain links TRBV20-1 to TRBJ2-3; 10 bases line up with TRBD2. This TCR was sampled from a woman older than 75 in good health. The sequencing input was blood. Written as DNA, the CDR3 is TGCAGTGCCCCTAGCGGGGGTGGCACAGATACGCAGTATTTT. Its translation: CSAPSGGGTDTQYF.